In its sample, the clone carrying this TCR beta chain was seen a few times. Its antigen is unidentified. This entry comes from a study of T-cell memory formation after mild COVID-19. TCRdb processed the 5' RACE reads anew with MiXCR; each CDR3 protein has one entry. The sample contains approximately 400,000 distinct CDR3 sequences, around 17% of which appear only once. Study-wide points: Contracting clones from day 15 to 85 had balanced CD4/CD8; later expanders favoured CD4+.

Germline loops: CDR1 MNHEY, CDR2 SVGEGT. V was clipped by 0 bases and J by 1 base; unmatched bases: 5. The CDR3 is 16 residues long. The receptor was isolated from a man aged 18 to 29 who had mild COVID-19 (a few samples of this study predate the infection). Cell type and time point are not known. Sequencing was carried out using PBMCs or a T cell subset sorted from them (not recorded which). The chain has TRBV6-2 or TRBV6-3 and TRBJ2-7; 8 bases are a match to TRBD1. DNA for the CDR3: TGTGCCAGCAGTTACTCGCCAGGGGGCATGTCCTACGAGCAGTACGTC. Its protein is CASSYSPGGMSYEQYV.